Shown below are 3 T cell receptor beta chains from a single sample sequenced in a study of early T cells in non-severe SARS-CoV-2 infection. Using its own MiXCR run on the 5' RACE reads, TCRdb lists one record per CDR3 protein. Of around 30,000 distinct CDR3 sequences in the sample, around 5.6% are singletons; the top ten hold approximately 6.9%. Sequencing was performed on whole blood. The receptors were sampled from an adult who was a healthcare worker with PCR-confirmed SARS-CoV-2 infection or an uninfected control (not recorded which).

Ten or more counts support this clonotype. The chain joins TRBV5-1 to TRBJ1-6; 8 bases match TRBD1. Germline CDR1 reads SGHRS; CDR2 reads YFSETQ. The V segment lost 0 bases and the J segment 5 bases; nucleotides outside the gene matches: 1. The CDR3 is 15 residues long. The CDR3 sequence is CASSLAQGDNSPLHF. In nucleotides, the CDR3 is TGCGCCAGCAGCTTGGCACAGGGGGATAATTCACCCCTCCACTTT.

This clonotype came up a few times. This chain links TRBV19 with TRBJ2-3; D unclear. V was shortened by 0 bases and J by 3 bases, with 10 bases between the two germline ends. Germline V gene sequence: CDR1 LNHDA, CDR2 SQIVND (reference sequence). The CDR3 is 15 residues long. CDR3 in DNA: TGTGCCAGTAGTATAGATACGCAGAGAACAGATACGCAGTATTTT. Translation gives CASSIDTQRTDTQYF.

Comments on this clonotype: One junction end does not reproduce the germline sequence, and a read error may be involved. This chain uses TRBV12-3 or TRBV12-4 with TRBJ2-7; TRBD1 aligns across 10 bases. This CDR3 has 13 residues. CDR3 protein: CDSRLDRGYEQYF. The CDR3 DNA follows: TGTGACAGCAGATTGGACAGGGGGTACGAGCAGTACTTC.